This T cell receptor (beta chain) is from a study of blood T cell repertoires in COVID-19 (TCRdb year 2020). Some background on the complete study: Samples from collaborators originated in the United States, Italy and Spain and spanned both the acute and convalescent phases of COVID-19. A de-identified subject ID, COVID-19 status, age in years and sex were almost always included in the sample metadata. Samples were obtained from the ongoing ImmuneRACE study (first 160 participants) and from 1,254 subjects provided by 6 global collaborators. Where HLA class I and class II types were available, the types were taken from metadata supplied by the sample provider, not from assay-based typing. The dataset comprised deeply sampled blood TCRbeta repertoires from subjects exposed to, actively infected with, or recovered from COVID-19. The repertoires were released in a freely available public database meant as a resource for research on the immune response to SARS-CoV-2. The prospective study material was composed of cDNA or gDNA derived from T cells, B-cell-depleted T cells, or PBMCs. Findings and caveats that apply to the study as a whole: The amount of clinical and demographic metadata varied by source and participant and was provided uncurated.

TCRbeta CDR3 regions were amplified from genomic DNA using the immunoSEQ Assay, a bias-controlled multiplex PCR. Under the source paper's analysis protocol: Within the assay, amplification of reference gene primers was used to estimate how many nucleated cells each sample contained. To quantify the absolute abundance of each unique TCRbeta CDR3 rearrangement, sequence reads were collapsed and filtered. For each sample, productive Simpson clonality was calculated as the square root of Simpson's diversity index across productive rearrangements. Here the immuneACCESS table is served through TCRdb, limited to in-frame sequences with V and J called. Missing clones are a known gap in these copies; in checked studies unresolved V genes cover under half, and the rest lacks a known reason. Clonal size and the V and J genes are those of that table, whereas D and trimming came from the DNA. A total of approximately 120,000 clones appear in this sample, around four fifths of them only once. The ten largest clones add up to just under 25% of the sample.

Collaborating institutions collected whole blood in K2EDTA tubes following their own protocols. For TCRbeta analysis, collaborator samples were shipped as frozen whole blood, as isolated PBMCs, or as DNA extracted from either sample type. As regards this clone: This receptor's antigen is unknown. Base-call qualities are not available, and no considerably larger clone is one nucleotide away.

The CDR3 starts with the cysteine, ends with the phenylalanine, and has 12 residues. The sequence is cut down to CDR3 DNA, 36 bases in frame from base 1. A distance of 10 bases separates the germline ends of V and J, which lose 5 bases and 6 bases respectively. The sample was peripheral blood. This receptor was obtained from a human donor in a cohort sampled during active COVID-19. The chain was built from TRBV12-3 or TRBV12-4 and TRBJ2-5, and the D gene may be TRBD1, 6 bases matching. The CDR3 loop reads CASSNREKTQYF. The DNA is as follows: TGTGCCAGCAGTAACAGGGAAAAGACCCAGTACTTC.